These 26 T cell receptor beta chains share one sample of origin, sequenced in a study of T cell clonality in common variable immunodeficiency (dated by TCRdb to the mid-2010s). These TCRs' antigens remain unknown. Study-wide findings and limitations: Reportedly, TCRbeta sequences from CVID had fewer deletions and N-nucleotide insertions, and highly modified clones with 13 or more V deletions were absent from CVID.

Libraries were made using the immunoSEQ multiplex PCR assay. Not all clones reach the TCRdb copy of this immuneACCESS table, which keeps in-frame sequences only. Checked studies attribute under half of the gap to unresolved V genes and leave the rest unexplained. This sample holds 15,000 to 25,000 clones in total, without any singletons. 20% to 25% of the sample is held by the ten biggest clonotypes. Source material: peripheral blood mononuclear cells. Receptor source: a human donor with common variable immunodeficiency.

This clone was seen a few times. The CDR3 reads CASSPASGSGYEQYF. Partial CDR3 DNA: TGTGCCAGTAGTCCCGCCAGCGGGAGTGGATACGAG. This chain uses TRBV19 with TRBJ2-7; 8 bases are shared with TRBD2. The read falls 3 residues short of the CDR3 end, and the missing part is taken from the germline J gene. With V trimmed by 5 bases and J by 4 bases, 10 bases remained unmatched. The CDR3 is 15 amino acids. Looked up from germline, CDR1 is LNHDA and CDR2 is SQIVND (reference sequence).

This clone was seen a handful of times. The CDR3 end is not reached by the read, which stops 3 residues before it; the germline J gene fills it in. The chain recombines TRBV7-3 with TRBJ1-1, with D possibly matching TRBD1 (5 bases). CDR1 is SGHTA and CDR2 is FQGTGA in the germline V gene. V lost 3 bases to trimming and J lost 6 bases, with 8 bases between them. The CDR3 is 12 amino acids. The CDR3 DNA, read in part, is TGTGCCAGCAGCTTCGGGACTCCTGAA. It codes for CASSFGTPE. The complete CDR3 protein is CASSFGTPEAFF.

As concerns this clone: The CDR3 end lies 3 residues beyond the end of the read and is filled in from the germline J gene. The rearrangement uses TRBV7-9 and TRBJ2-7; D gene ambiguous. V dropped 1 base and J dropped 3 bases, with 13 bases sitting between them. Germline V CDR1 and CDR2: SEHNR, FQNEAQ (reference sequence). The CDR3 sequence is 15 residues long. This chain's CDR3 is CASSLEGAYNYEQYF. The part of the CDR3 DNA that was read is TGTGCCAGCAGCTTAGAGGGTGCATATAACTACGAG.

Comments on this clone: The read finishes 3 residues shy of the CDR3 end, and the germline J gene is used to complete it. V usage is TRBV7-6 and J usage is TRBJ2-5; possible D gene TRBD1, 5 bases. Deletions cut 1 base from V and 5 bases from J, with 14 bases between. Germline CDR1 SGHVS, CDR2 FNYEAQ. The CDR3 loop spans 15 amino acids. This CDR3 reads CASSLGGRGWETQYF. The DNA read from the CDR3 is TGTGCCAGCAGCTTAGGGGGTAGGGGCTGGGAGACC.

This clone turned up a few times. The observed sequence ends 3 residues before the CDR3 terminus, with the missing tail filled in from the germline J gene. The V call is TRBV19, the J call TRBJ2-7; 7 nucleotides match TRBD2. The CDR3 contains 15 residues. The J segment lost 3 bases and the V segment lost 5 bases, leaving 10 bases of the junction unmatched. Germline values: CDR1 LNHDA, CDR2 SQIVND (reference sequence). The covered CDR3 bases are TGTGCCAGTAGTCGGACCGGGACTATCGGCTACGAG. Its protein product is CASSRTGTIGYE. The whole CDR3 protein reads CASSRTGTIGYEQYF.

Comments on this clone: The read halts 3 residues ahead of the CDR3 end, with the missing end drawn from the germline J gene. The rearrangement uses TRBV7-9 and TRBJ2-2; D possibly corresponds to TRBD2 (5 bases). CDR1 SEHNR and CDR2 FQNEAQ come from the germline V gene (reference sequence). The CDR3 is 14 amino acids. The V and J ends lost 4 bases and 5 bases respectively, with 11 bases between them. The CDR3 sequence: CASSSRTATGELFF. The DNA read from the CDR3 is TGTGCCAGCAGCTCAAGGACTGCTACCGGGGAG.

This clone was seen a few times. The CDR3 end lies 3 residues beyond the end of the read and is filled in from the germline J gene. The chain uses TRBV5-6 and TRBJ2-7; no clear D gene. The CDR3 has 15 residues. Germline-derived CDR1 and CDR2 are SGHDT and YYEEEE. The V end was cut by 1 base, the J end by 0 bases, with 11 bases between. CDR3 DNA (partial): TGTGCCAGCAGCTTGTTGAGTACAAACTCCTACGAG. Amino acids: CASSLLSTNSYE. The complete CDR3 sequence is CASSLLSTNSYEQYF.

This clone was seen ten or more times. Read coverage stops 3 residues before the CDR3 terminus; the germline J gene supplies the remainder. The rearrangement joins TRBV18 to TRBJ2-6; no reliable D call. Looked up from germline, CDR1 is KGHSH and CDR2 is LQKENI. CDR3 size: 17 residues. V shed 4 bases and J shed 0 bases, with 13 bases lying between them. The covered CDR3 bases are TGTGCCAGCTCACTAGCAGTCCCTAGCTCTGGGGCCAACGTC. This translates into CASSLAVPSSGANV. Given in full, the CDR3 is CASSLAVPSSGANVLTF.

This clone was observed a handful of times. An end of the junction differs from the germline gene, which may be a read error. Read data end 3 residues before the CDR3 end; the end is taken from the germline J gene. The genes are TRBV20-1 and TRBJ2-1, with 9 bases aligning to TRBD2. CDR3 size: 16 residues. CDR1 is DFQATT and CDR2 is SNEGSKA in the germline V gene (reference sequence). CDR3 protein: CSARDRGTSSHNEQFF. The CDR3 bases that were read are TGCAGTGCTAGAGATCGAGGGACTAGCTCCCACAATGAG.

There are many counts of this clone. The observed sequence ends 3 residues before the CDR3 terminus, with the missing tail filled in from the germline J gene. This sequence joins TRBV29-1 and TRBJ2-5; D is possibly TRBD2 (5 bases). Germline V CDR1 and CDR2: SQVTM, ANQGSEA. The V end was cut by 7 bases, the J end by 3 bases, with 21 bases between. This CDR3 is built from 15 residues. CDR3 region: CSATPLESGEETQYF. CDR3 DNA, as far as it was read: TGCAGCGCCACTCCTTTGGAAAGCGGAGAAGAGACC.

This clone was observed a handful of times. The CDR3 extends 3 residues past the end of the read, so its final part is completed from the germline J gene. This chain joins TRBV5-6 and TRBJ2-1; D possibly corresponds to TRBD1 (6 bases). The CDR3 is 13 amino acids. Trimming shortened V by 0 bases and J by 7 bases, and 8 bases separated the two germline ends. Germline V gene sequence: CDR1 SGHDT, CDR2 YYEEEE. CDR3 region: CASSLVQGNEQFF. CDR3 DNA, as far as it was read: TGTGCCAGCAGCTTGGTACAGGGTAATGAG.

This clone was seen only a few times. The missing CDR3 end, 3 residues past where the read stops, is filled in from the germline J gene. The chain recombines TRBV6-2 or TRBV6-3 with TRBJ1-6, with D possibly TRBD1 on 6 matching bases. The CDR3 contains 13 residues. Germline V lookup: CDR1 MNHEY, CDR2 SVGEGT. Trimming stripped 6 bases from V and 9 bases from J, with 12 bases between. The CDR3 region is CASRLDRISPLHF. CDR3 DNA (partial): TGTGCCAGCAGATTGGACAGAATTTCACCC.

This clone showed up just a few times. The CDR3 end is not reached by the read, which stops 3 residues before it; the germline J gene fills it in. V and J are TRBV2 and TRBJ1-5; D is perhaps TRBD1 (5 bases). V gave up 8 bases and J gave up 5 bases, with 13 bases separating them. Germline CDR1 is SNHLY and CDR2 is FYNNEI. The CDR3 has 13 amino acids. CDR3 DNA, as far as it was read: TGTGCCAGCGTGCAGGGTTTATATCAGCCC. Amino acids: CASVQGLYQP. The full CDR3 protein reads CASVQGLYQPQHF.

Note on this clone: The CDR3 end lies 3 residues beyond the end of the read and is filled in from the germline J gene. The chain recombines TRBV6-1 with TRBJ2-7, with 7 nucleotides matching TRBD2. V was pared by 3 bases and J by 5 bases, with 7 bases of the junction left unmatched. Per the germline V gene, CDR1 is MNHNS and CDR2 is SASEGT. The CDR3 is 14 amino acids. The CDR3 is CASSDFAGVHEQYF. CDR3 DNA (partial): TGTGCCAGCAGTGACTTTGCGGGAGTGCACGAG.

This clone qualifies as large. The read terminates 3 residues before the CDR3 end, so the remaining end is supplied by the germline J gene. V gene TRBV28 combines with J gene TRBJ1-1, with 9 bases matching TRBD1. The CDR3 extends over 18 amino acids. Germline CDR1 MDHEN, CDR2 SYDVKM. The ends lost 5 bases at V and 3 bases at J; junction bases unmatched: 16. The CDR3 loop is CASSRNTGTGLIDTEAFF. The sequenced CDR3 bases are TGTGCCAGCAGTCGAAACACCGGGACAGGGCTTATTGACACTGAA. The variable domain in full, completed from reference TRBV28 and TRBJ1-1, reads DVKVTQSSRYLVKRTGEKVFLECVQDMDHENMFWYRQDPGLGLRLIYFSYDVKMKEKGDIPEGYSVSREKKERFSLILESASTNQTSMYLCASSRNTGTGLIDTEAFFGQGTRLTVV.

This clone occurred a few times. The read ends 3 residues before the CDR3 terminus; that terminus is restored from the germline J gene. The V call is TRBV19, the J call TRBJ1-2, with TRBD1 matching over 7 bases. Losses at the gene ends were 6 bases for V and 2 bases for J; bases not matched to a gene: 9. This CDR3 contains 15 residues. Germline V lookup: CDR1 LNHDA, CDR2 SQIVND (reference sequence). The sequenced CDR3 bases are TGTGCCAGTAGCCATAGGGACAGAACAAACTATGGC. Translating gives CASSHRDRTNYG. The CDR3, in full, reads CASSHRDRTNYGYTF.

CDR3 protein: CASSGLRVRDRELFF. The CDR3 bases that were read are TGTGCCAGCAGTGGTTTACGTGTGAGGGACAGGGAG. This chain uses TRBV2 with TRBJ2-2; weak D call: TRBD1 (6 bases). Sequencing ends 3 residues short of the CDR3 end; the germline J gene provides the rest. The V and J ends lost 4 bases and 9 bases respectively, with 18 bases between them. This CDR3 region has 15 residues. Germline CDR1 and CDR2: SNHLY and FYNNEI.

This clone was detected a few times. The CDR3 end lies 3 residues beyond the end of the read and is filled in from the germline J gene. J is TRBJ2-1 and V is TRBV18; TRBD2 matches at 8 bases. V shed 2 bases, J shed 7 bases, and the junction held 7 bases outside the gene matches. CDR3 length equals 15 residues. Germline V gene sequence: CDR1 KGHSH, CDR2 LQKENI. The CDR3 spells CASSPEGGRFNEQFF. The part of the CDR3 DNA that was read is TGTGCCAGCTCACCAGAGGGCGGGAGGTTTAATGAG.

This clone came up a few times. The CDR3 extends 3 residues past the end of the read, so its final part is completed from the germline J gene. V usage is TRBV5-1 and J usage is TRBJ2-5, with D hard to call. V lost 0 bases and J lost 6, with 12 bases in between. The CDR3 is made up of 14 amino acids. The germline gives CDR1 SGHRS, CDR2 YFSETQ. Incomplete CDR3 DNA: TGCGCCAGCAGCTTGGCCTTGGGCTTCAAGACC. Its translation: CASSLALGFKT. The full CDR3 protein reads CASSLALGFKTQYF.

A note on this clone: The CDR3 extends 3 residues past the end of the read, so its final part is completed from the germline J gene. The rearrangement uses TRBV6-2 or TRBV6-3 and TRBJ2-7; the match to TRBD1 covers 9 bases. This CDR3 has 15 amino acids. The junction had 6 bases not matched to a gene; V was cut back by 2 bases and J by 4 bases. Germline CDR1 and CDR2: MNHEY and SVGEGT. The CDR3 spells CASSYLGTGWYEQYF. Incomplete CDR3 DNA: TGTGCCAGCAGTTACCTCGGGACAGGGTGGTACGAG.

With regard to this clone: The read ends 3 residues early relative to the CDR3; the germline J gene fills the gap. V and J are TRBV7-9 and TRBJ2-7, with D unresolved. The CDR3 sequence is 11 residues long. Trimming stripped 6 bases from V and 0 bases from J, with 3 bases between. Germline V gives CDR1 SEHNR, CDR2 FQNEAQ (reference sequence). The covered CDR3 bases are TGTGCCAGCAGTCGCTCCTACGAG. It is translated as CASSRSYE. The whole CDR3 protein reads CASSRSYEQYF.

This clone was recorded a few times. With the read ending 3 residues before the CDR3 end, the germline J gene is used to fill in that end. The chain is built from TRBV7-9 and TRBJ2-7, with 7 bases fitting TRBD1. Germline CDR1 is SEHNR and CDR2 is FQNEAQ (reference sequence). Germline trimming cut 1 base from V and 5 bases from J; bases unmatched to any gene: 5. CDR3 length: 14 amino acids. The covered CDR3 bases are TGTGCCAGCAGCTTAGAGGGGGCAAACGACGAG. This encodes CASSLEGANDE. The full CDR3 is CASSLEGANDEQYF.

As concerns this clone: The read finishes 3 residues shy of the CDR3 end, and the germline J gene is used to complete it. The chain uses TRBV2 and TRBJ2-7, with 12 bases that match TRBD2. Germline V gives CDR1 SNHLY, CDR2 FYNNEI. This CDR3 spans 12 amino acids. J gave up 5 bases and V 10 bases, and 3 bases lay outside the gene matches. CDR3 region: CATRLAGDEQYF. CDR3 DNA, as far as it was read: TGTGCCACCAGACTAGCGGGAGACGAG.

Regarding this clone: The read halts 3 residues ahead of the CDR3 end, with the missing end drawn from the germline J gene. V gene TRBV6-2 or TRBV6-3 combines with J gene TRBJ2-7; possible D gene TRBD1, 6 bases. V was shortened by 10 bases and J by 2 bases, with 18 bases between the two germline ends. This CDR3 contains 14 residues. Germline CDR1 reads MNHEY; CDR2 reads SVGEGT. The covered CDR3 bases are TGTGCCATTCAGCCGGACAGCCAAACCTACGAG. It codes for CAIQPDSQTYE. The full-length CDR3 reads as CAIQPDSQTYEQYF.

Concerning this clone itself: Sequencing ends 3 residues short of the CDR3 end; the germline J gene provides the rest. The rearrangement links TRBV7-2 to TRBJ2-3, with D unresolved. The V gene's germline CDR1 is SGHTA and CDR2 FQGNSA. The CDR3 loop spans 13 amino acids. V dropped 4 bases and J dropped 2 bases, with 7 bases sitting between them. The CDR3 DNA, read in part, is TGTGCCAGCAGCTCGAGCAACACAGATACG. It is translated as CASSSSNTDT. The whole CDR3 protein is CASSSSNTDTQYF.

This clone was seen ten or more times. The missing CDR3 end, 3 residues past where the read stops, is filled in from the germline J gene. The rearrangement joins TRBV5-6 to TRBJ2-2; no clear D gene. The CDR3 is made up of 13 amino acids. The V end was cut by 4 bases, the J end by 2 bases, with 6 bases between. The germline gives CDR1 SGHDT, CDR2 YYEEEE. The CDR3 spells CASSVTNTGELFF. The CDR3 DNA, read in part, is TGTGCCAGCAGCGTAACAAACACCGGGGAG.